This section outlines one T cell receptor (beta chain) sequence together with its context. The CDR3 loop spans 12 amino acids. V lost 7 bases to trimming and J lost 4 bases, with 10 bases between them. Germline CDR1 SNHLY, CDR2 FYNNEI. The participants were between about 18 and 100 years old and came from some 23 US areas. Membership in each cohort depended on participant-reported clinical history. In Cohort 3, a recovered donor had either two negative PCRs, clearance, or symptom resolution. As processed by the authors: Reference gene primer amplification in the assay estimated nucleated cell counts. Some clones are missing from TCRdb's copy, which holds only in-frame ones; the method was immunoSEQ multiplex PCR. D and trimming were read from the DNA, whereas the V and J calls and clone size are those reported in that table. Of some 260,000 clones in the sample, 80% to 95% are singletons; the top ten hold 1.5% to 2%.

The record originates from a study of blood T cell repertoires in COVID-19. The chain carries TRBV2 and TRBJ2-5; tentative D call: TRBD1 (6 bases). The material sequenced was PBMCs or T cells enriched from blood (not recorded which). This receptor was identified in a woman between 18 and 30 years old who had recovered from COVID-19. The CDR3 DNA reads as TGTGCCAGCATGATAGGGGGAGAGACCCAGTACTTC. Protein product: CASMIGGETQYF.